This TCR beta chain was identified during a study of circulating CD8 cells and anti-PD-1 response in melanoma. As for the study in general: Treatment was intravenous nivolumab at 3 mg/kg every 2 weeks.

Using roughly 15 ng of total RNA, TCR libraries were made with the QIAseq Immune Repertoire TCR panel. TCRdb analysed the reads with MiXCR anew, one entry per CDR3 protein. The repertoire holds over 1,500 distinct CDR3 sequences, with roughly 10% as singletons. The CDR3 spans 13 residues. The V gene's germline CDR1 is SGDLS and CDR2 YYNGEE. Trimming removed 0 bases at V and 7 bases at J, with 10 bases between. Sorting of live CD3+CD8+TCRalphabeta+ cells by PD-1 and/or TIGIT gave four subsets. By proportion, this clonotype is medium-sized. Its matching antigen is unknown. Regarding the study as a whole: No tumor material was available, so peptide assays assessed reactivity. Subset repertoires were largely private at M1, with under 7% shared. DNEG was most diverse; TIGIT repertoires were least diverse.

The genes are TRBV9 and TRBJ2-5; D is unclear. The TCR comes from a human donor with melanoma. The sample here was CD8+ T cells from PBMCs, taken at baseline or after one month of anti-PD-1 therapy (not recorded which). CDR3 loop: CASSVESGGTQYF. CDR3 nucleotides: TGTGCCAGCAGCGTAGAAAGTGGCGGGACCCAGTACTTC.